This T cell receptor (beta chain) was documented in a study of vaccination and CD4 T cells after COVID-19. Study-level background: Six male and four female convalescents took part, two of them Hispanic. Cultures that served as controls received a CEFX pool, an HIV-1 Nef pool, or no peptide.

Whole-study results and caveats: The rise in median SARS-CoV-2-reactive clonotypes, from roughly 19 to 38, was not significant. A median of approximately 90% of reactive clones, in convalescent patients, became evident only post-vaccination.

As for this clonotype: The antigen is unknown.

Cultured CD4+ T-cell DNA underwent Oncomine TCR Beta short-read sequencing. MiXCR, applied by TCRdb to the PCR reads, yields one record per CDR3 protein. The table records about 14,000 distinct CDR3 sequences, under 75% of them present only once. Treatment in this sample: roughly 10-day PBMC culture with coronavirus spike peptide pools or control peptides (ViraFEST assay). The specimen sequenced was CD4+ T cells from blood, cultured in vitro. The sequence was obtained from a human donor who had recovered from COVID-19.

CDR3 bases: TGTGCCAGCAGTACCACCGGGACTAGCGGAGAGCAGTTCTTC. Translated, it gives CASSTTGTSGEQFF. The chain recombines TRBV28 with TRBJ2-1; 11 nucleotides line up with TRBD2. The CDR3 length is 14 residues. Trimming cost V 5 bases and J 10 bases; bases outside gene matches: 7. From germline, CDR1 is MDHEN and CDR2 SYDVKM.